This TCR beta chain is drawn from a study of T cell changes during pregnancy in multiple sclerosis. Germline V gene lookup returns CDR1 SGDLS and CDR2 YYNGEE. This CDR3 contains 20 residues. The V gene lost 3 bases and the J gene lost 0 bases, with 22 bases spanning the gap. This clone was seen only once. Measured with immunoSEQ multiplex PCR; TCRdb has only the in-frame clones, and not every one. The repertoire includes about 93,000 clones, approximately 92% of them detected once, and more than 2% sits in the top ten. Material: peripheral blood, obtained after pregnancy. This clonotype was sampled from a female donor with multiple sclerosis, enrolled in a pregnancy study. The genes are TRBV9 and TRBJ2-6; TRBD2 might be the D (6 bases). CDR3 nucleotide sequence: TGTGCCAGCAGCGCAATGGGGGGAGGAGACGCGTACTCTGGGGCCAACGTCCTGACTTTC. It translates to CASSAMGGGDAYSGANVLTF.